The 15 T cell receptor beta chains given below trace back to one sample, sequenced in a study of early T cells in non-severe SARS-CoV-2 infection. TCRdb processed the 5' RACE reads anew with MiXCR; each CDR3 protein has one entry. The data hold some 82,000 distinct CDR3 sequences, with about 6.5% observed a single time. Material for sequencing was whole blood. The receptors derive from an adult who was a healthcare worker with PCR-confirmed SARS-CoV-2 infection or an uninfected control (not recorded which).

A few counts support this clonotype. The chain couples TRBV7-2 to TRBJ1-6; possibly TRBD1 for D (5 bases). The V and J ends lost 5 bases and 6 bases respectively, with 17 bases between them. There are 16 residues in the CDR3. Germline lookup yields CDR1 SGHTA and CDR2 FQGNSA. CDR3 amino acids: CASSLDGGRTNSPLHF. For the CDR3, the DNA is TGTGCCAGCAGCCTGGACGGGGGAAGAACTAATTCACCCCTCCACTTT. The entire variable domain, with the rest obtained from reference TRBV7-2 and TRBJ1-6, is as follows: GAGVSQSPSNKVTEKGKDVELRCDPISGHTALYWYRQSLGQGLEFLIYFQGNSAPDKSGLPSDRFSAERTGGSVSTLTIQRTQQEDSAVYLCASSLDGGRTNSPLHFGNGTRLTVT.

The chain couples TRBV9 to TRBJ2-3; 14 bases map to TRBD2. Germline CDR1 is SGDLS and CDR2 is YYNGEE. CDR3 length equals 16 residues. With V trimmed by 4 bases and J by 5 bases, 6 bases remained unmatched. The CDR3 reads CASSTGLAGALDTQYF. The CDR3, as DNA: TGTGCCAGCAGCACGGGACTAGCGGGGGCCTTAGATACGCAGTATTTT.

The V and J genes are TRBV7-2 and TRBJ2-3, with D unresolved. Per germline, CDR1 SGHTA and CDR2 FQGNSA. V was clipped by 3 bases and J by 7 bases, with 5 bases between them. The CDR3 totals 11 residues. In DNA form, the CDR3 reads TGTGCCAGCAGCTTCAGGAATACGCAGTATTTT. It translates to CASSFRNTQYF.

V and J are TRBV2 and TRBJ2-3, with D tentatively TRBD1 or TRBD2 (6 bases each). V shed 2 bases and J shed 6 bases, with 12 bases lying between them. Germline assignment: CDR1 SNHLY and CDR2 FYNNEI. There are 14 residues in the CDR3. CDR3 bases: TGTGCCAGCAGTGAATTAGGGGGGACGGATACGCAGTATTTT. It is translated as CASSELGGTDTQYF.

This clonotype has ten or more counts. The J gene is TRBJ2-1, the V gene TRBV6-6; D might be TRBD1 or TRBD2, each matching 5 bases. This CDR3 has 15 residues. Germline lookup yields CDR1 MNHNY and CDR2 SVGAGI (reference sequence). Trimming took off 6 bases at V and 7 bases at J, with 19 bases between the two ends. In nucleotides, the CDR3 is TGTGCCAGCAGGACCGGGACGGAATTTCTAAATGAGCAGTTCTTC. Protein product: CASRTGTEFLNEQFF.

This clonotype has only a few counts. V usage is TRBV5-1 and J usage is TRBJ2-5; D perhaps matches TRBD2 (6 bases). The CDR3 runs 17 residues. CDR1 SGHRS and CDR2 YFSETQ come from the germline V gene. V lost 0 bases to trimming and J lost 4 bases, with 19 bases between them. CDR3 nucleotides: TGCGCCAGCAGCTTGGTGCCAGGAGGGGAAGGAGGAGAGACCCAGTACTTC. Translating gives CASSLVPGGEGGETQYF.

The chain carries TRBV20-1 and TRBJ1-5; 7 bases are a match to TRBD1. Germline V gene data show CDR1 as DFQATT and CDR2 as SNEGSKA (reference sequence). Germline trimming cut 2 bases from V and 3 bases from J; bases unmatched to any gene: 7. The CDR3 covers 15 residues. The CDR3 region is CSARPQGLTNQPQHF. For the CDR3, the DNA is TGCAGTGCTAGACCACAGGGGTTAACCAATCAGCCCCAGCATTTT.

For this clonotype: Possible read error: a much larger clone is one base away. The rearrangement uses TRBV5-1 and TRBJ2-2; no definite D call. The germline V gene has CDR1 SGHRS and CDR2 YFSETQ. V was shortened by 7 bases and J by 1 base, with 11 bases between the two germline ends. The CDR3 totals 14 residues. The DNA of the CDR3 is TGCGCCAGCGGCTCAAGACGGAACACCGGGGAGCTGTTTTTT. This translates into CASGSRRNTGELFF.

This clonotype occurred a few times. The CDR3 DNA is TGCAGTGCTAGAGGGCCTCGGGCGGGACTAGGTGATAATGAGCAGTTCTTC. This encodes CSARGPRAGLGDNEQFF. The chain has TRBV20-1 and TRBJ2-1; TRBD2 aligns across 8 bases. J lost 7 bases, V lost 1 base, and 15 bases had no gene match. Per germline, CDR1 DFQATT and CDR2 SNEGSKA (reference sequence). The CDR3 extends over 17 amino acids.

This clonotype was observed many times. V and J are TRBV6-1 and TRBJ1-2, with D uncertain. V shed 3 bases and J shed 0 bases, with 17 bases lying between them. In germline, CDR1 is MNHNS, CDR2 SASEGT. The CDR3 is 17 amino acids. CDR3 nucleotide sequence: TGTGCCAGCAGTGAGGTCGGTTTCGGAGGGTCTAACTATGGCTACACCTTC. Translation: CASSEVGFGGSNYGYTF.

The CDR3: CASSSVGGLTTYEQYF. The CDR3 DNA reads as TGTGCCAGCAGCTCGGTCGGCGGACTAACCACCTACGAGCAGTACTTC. V and J are TRBV7-8 and TRBJ2-7; D might be TRBD2 (6 bases). The V gene lost 4 bases and the J gene lost 2 bases, with 18 bases spanning the gap. Germline V gene lookup returns CDR1 SGHVS and CDR2 FQNEAQ. The CDR3 runs to 16 residues.

This clonotype appeared many times. The rearrangement uses TRBV20-1 and TRBJ2-5; 8 bases are shared with TRBD1. Germline V lookup: CDR1 DFQATT, CDR2 SNEGSKA (reference sequence). Losses at the gene ends were 5 bases for V and 3 bases for J; bases not matched to a gene: 8. The CDR3 has 14 amino acids. CDR3 amino acids: CSAGWDRQEETQYF. Here the CDR3 DNA reads TGCAGTGCTGGCTGGGACAGGCAAGAAGAGACCCAGTACTTC.

This rearrangement joins TRBV29-1 to TRBJ1-4; D remains ambiguous. Germline loops: CDR1 SQVTM, CDR2 ANQGSEA. Trimming stripped 7 bases from V and 5 bases from J, with 23 bases between. This CDR3 spans 16 amino acids. CDR3 DNA: TGCAGCGGAGTCAGCGGGAGGGTTTCGGAAAATGAAAAACTGTTTTTT. Protein product: CSGVSGRVSENEKLFF.

The chain uses TRBV18 and TRBJ2-7; D is tentatively TRBD1 or TRBD2 (5 bases each). Germline V lookup: CDR1 KGHSH, CDR2 LQKENI. Trimming pared 2 bases from V and 4 bases from J, leaving 9 bases between. CDR3 size: 13 residues. In DNA form, the CDR3 reads TGTGCCAGCTCACCAGGGGGAACGTACGAGCAGTACTTC. The encoded protein is CASSPGGTYEQYF.

This clonotype has only a few counts. The rearrangement joins TRBV20-1 to TRBJ1-5; TRBD1 matches at 7 bases. The CDR3 runs 15 residues. Germline CDR1 is DFQATT and CDR2 is SNEGSKA (reference sequence). With V trimmed by 1 base and J by 4 bases, 7 bases remained unmatched. The CDR3 DNA reads TGCAGTGCTAGAGTACCGGGACAGACTAATCAGCCCCAGCATTTT. It codes for CSARVPGQTNQPQHF.